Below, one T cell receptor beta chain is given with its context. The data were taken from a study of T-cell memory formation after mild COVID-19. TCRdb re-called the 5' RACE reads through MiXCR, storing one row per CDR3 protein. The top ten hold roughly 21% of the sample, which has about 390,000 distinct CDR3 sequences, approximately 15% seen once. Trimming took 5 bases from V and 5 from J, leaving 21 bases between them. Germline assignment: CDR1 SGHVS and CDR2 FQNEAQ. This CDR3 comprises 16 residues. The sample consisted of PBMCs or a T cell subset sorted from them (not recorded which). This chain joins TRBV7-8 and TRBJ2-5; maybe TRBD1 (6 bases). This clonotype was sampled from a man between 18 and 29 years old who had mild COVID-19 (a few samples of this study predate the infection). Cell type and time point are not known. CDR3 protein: CASSPLGVVRGETQYF. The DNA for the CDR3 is TGTGCCAGCAGCCCGCTGGGGGTTGTAAGGGGGGAGACCCAGTACTTC. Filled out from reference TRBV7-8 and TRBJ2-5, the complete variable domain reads GAGVSQSPRYKVAKRGQDVALRCDPISGHVSLFWYQQALGQGPEFLTYFQNEAQLDKSGLPSDRFFAERPEGSVSTLKIQRTQQEDSAVYLCASSPLGVVRGETQYFGPGTRLLVL.